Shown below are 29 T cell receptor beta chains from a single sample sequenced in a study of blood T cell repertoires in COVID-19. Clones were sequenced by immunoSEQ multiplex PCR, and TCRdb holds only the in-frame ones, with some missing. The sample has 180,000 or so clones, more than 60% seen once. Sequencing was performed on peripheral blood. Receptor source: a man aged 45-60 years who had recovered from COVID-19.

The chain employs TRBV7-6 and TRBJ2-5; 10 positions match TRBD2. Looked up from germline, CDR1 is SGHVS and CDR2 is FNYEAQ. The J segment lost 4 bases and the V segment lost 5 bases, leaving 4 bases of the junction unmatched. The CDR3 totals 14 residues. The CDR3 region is CASSIGLAVETQYF. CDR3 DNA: TGTGCCAGCAGCATAGGACTAGCGGTAGAGACCCAGTACTTC.

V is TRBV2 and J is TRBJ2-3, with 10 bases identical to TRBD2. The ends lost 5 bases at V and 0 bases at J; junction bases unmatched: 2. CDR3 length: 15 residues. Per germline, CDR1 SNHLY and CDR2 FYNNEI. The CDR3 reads CASSLAGASTDTQYF. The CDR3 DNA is TGTGCCAGCAGTCTAGCGGGAGCTAGCACAGATACGCAGTATTTT.

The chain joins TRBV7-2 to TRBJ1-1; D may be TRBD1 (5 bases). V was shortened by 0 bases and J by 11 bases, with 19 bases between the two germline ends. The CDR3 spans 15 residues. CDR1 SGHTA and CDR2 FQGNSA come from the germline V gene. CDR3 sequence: CASSLAQPGGASAFF. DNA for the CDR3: TGTGCCAGCAGCTTAGCGCAGCCCGGGGGTGCCTCCGCTTTCTTT.

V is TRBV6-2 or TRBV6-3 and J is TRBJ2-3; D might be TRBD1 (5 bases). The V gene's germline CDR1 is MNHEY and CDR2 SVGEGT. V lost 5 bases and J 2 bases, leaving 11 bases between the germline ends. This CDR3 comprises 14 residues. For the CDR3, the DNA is TGTGCCAGCAGTAGACAGCGAAACACAGATACGCAGTATTTT. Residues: CASSRQRNTDTQYF.

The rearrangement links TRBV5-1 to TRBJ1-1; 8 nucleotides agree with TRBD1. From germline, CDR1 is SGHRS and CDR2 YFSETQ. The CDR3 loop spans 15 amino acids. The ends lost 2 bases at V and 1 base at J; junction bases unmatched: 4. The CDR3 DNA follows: TGCGCCAGCAGCTTCATCGGGACAGGGAACACTGAAGCTTTCTTT. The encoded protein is CASSFIGTGNTEAFF.

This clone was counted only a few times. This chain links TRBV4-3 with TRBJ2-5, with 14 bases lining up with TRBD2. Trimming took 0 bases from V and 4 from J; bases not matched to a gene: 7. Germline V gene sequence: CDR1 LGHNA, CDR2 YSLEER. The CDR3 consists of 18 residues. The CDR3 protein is CASSQDFGLAGGGETQYF. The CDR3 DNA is TGCGCCAGCAGCCAAGATTTCGGACTAGCGGGAGGAGGAGAGACCCAGTACTTC.

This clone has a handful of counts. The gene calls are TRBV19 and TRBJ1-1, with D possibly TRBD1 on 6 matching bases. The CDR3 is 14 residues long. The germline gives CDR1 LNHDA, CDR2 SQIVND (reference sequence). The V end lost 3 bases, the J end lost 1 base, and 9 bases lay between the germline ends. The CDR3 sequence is CASSMTDRNTEAFF. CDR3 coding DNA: TGTGCCAGTAGTATGACGGACAGGAACACTGAAGCTTTCTTT. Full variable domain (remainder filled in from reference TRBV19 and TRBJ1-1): DGGITQSPKYLFRKEGQNVTLSCEQNLNHDAMYWYRQDPGQGLRLIYYSQIVNDFQKGDIAEGYSVSREKKESFPLTVTSAQKNPTAFYLCASSMTDRNTEAFFGQGTRLTVV.

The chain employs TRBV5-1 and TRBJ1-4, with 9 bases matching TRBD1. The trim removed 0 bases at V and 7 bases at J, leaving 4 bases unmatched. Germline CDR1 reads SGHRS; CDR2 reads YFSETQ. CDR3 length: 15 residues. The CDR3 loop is CASSLGDRGTEKLFF. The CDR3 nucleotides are TGCGCCAGCAGCTTGGGAGACAGGGGGACTGAAAAACTGTTTTTT.

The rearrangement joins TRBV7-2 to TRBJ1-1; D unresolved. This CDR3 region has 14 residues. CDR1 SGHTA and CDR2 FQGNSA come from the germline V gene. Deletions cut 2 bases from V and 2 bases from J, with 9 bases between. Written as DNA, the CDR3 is TGTGCCAGCAGCTTATTTATACAAAACACTGAAGCTTTCTTT. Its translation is CASSLFIQNTEAFF.

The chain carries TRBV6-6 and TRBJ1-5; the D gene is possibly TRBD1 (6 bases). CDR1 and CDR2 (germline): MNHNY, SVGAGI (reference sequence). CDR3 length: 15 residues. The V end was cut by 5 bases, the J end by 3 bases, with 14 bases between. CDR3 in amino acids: CASSLDGTNNQPQHF. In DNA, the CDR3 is TGTGCCAGCAGTCTAGACGGGACAAACAATCAGCCCCAGCATTTT.

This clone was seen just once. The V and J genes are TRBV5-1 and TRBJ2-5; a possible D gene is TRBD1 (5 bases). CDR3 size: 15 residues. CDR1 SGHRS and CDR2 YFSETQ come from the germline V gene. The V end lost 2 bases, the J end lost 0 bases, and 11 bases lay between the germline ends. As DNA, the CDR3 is TGCGCCAGCAGCTTTGGGAAGGGGTACCAAGAGACCCAGTACTTC. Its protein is CASSFGKGYQETQYF.

The CDR3 DNA follows: TGCGCCAGCAGCGAGCGACTAGCGGGACCCCATGGGGAGACCCAGTACTTC. Protein sequence: CASSERLAGPHGETQYF. This rearrangement joins TRBV5-1 to TRBJ2-5; 11 bases map to TRBD2. There are 17 residues in the CDR3. V was pared by 4 bases and J by 5 bases, with 13 bases of the junction left unmatched. Germline-derived CDR1 and CDR2 are SGHRS and YFSETQ.

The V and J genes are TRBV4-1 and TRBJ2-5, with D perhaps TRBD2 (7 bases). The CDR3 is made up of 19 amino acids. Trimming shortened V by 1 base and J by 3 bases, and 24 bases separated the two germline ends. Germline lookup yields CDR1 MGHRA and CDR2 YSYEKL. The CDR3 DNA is TGCGCCAGCAGCCAAGCAATACAAACGGCACAGGGAGGGGAAGAGACCCAGTACTTC. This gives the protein CASSQAIQTAQGGEETQYF.

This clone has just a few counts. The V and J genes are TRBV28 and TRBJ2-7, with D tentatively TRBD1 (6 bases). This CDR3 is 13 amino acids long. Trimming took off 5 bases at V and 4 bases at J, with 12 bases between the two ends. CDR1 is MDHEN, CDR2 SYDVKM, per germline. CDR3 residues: CASSRIGGYEQYF. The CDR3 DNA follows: TGTGCCAGCAGTCGGATAGGGGGATACGAGCAGTACTTC.

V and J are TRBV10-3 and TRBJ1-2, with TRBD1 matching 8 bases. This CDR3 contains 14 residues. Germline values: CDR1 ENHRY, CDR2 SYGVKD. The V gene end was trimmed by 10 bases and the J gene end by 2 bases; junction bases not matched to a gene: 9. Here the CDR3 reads CATLQGAQNYGYTF. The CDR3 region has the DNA TGTGCCACGCTGCAGGGGGCCCAGAACTATGGCTACACCTTC.

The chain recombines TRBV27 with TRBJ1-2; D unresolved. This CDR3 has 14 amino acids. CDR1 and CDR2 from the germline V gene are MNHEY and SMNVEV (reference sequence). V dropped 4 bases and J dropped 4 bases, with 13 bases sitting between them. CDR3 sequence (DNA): TGTGCCAGCAGTTCTCAATTCCGGTCCTATGGCTACACCTTC. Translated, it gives CASSSQFRSYGYTF.

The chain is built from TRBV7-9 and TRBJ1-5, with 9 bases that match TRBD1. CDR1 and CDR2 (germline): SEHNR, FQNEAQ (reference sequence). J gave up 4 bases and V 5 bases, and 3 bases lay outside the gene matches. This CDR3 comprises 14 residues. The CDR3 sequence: CASSLGQGNQPQHF. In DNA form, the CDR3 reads TGTGCCAGCAGCCTAGGACAGGGGAATCAGCCCCAGCATTTT.

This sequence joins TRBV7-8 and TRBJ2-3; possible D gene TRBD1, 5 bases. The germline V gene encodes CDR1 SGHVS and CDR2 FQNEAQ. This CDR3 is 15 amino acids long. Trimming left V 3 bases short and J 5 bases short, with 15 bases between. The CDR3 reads CASSLYLSGKDTQYF. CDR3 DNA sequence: TGTGCCAGCAGCTTGTATTTGTCAGGGAAAGATACGCAGTATTTT.

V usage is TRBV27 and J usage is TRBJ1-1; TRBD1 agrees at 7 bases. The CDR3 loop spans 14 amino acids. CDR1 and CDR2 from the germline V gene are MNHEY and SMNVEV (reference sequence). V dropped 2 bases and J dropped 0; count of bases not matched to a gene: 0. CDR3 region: CASSLGQVNTEAFF. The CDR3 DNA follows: TGTGCCAGCAGTTTAGGACAGGTGAACACTGAAGCTTTCTTT.

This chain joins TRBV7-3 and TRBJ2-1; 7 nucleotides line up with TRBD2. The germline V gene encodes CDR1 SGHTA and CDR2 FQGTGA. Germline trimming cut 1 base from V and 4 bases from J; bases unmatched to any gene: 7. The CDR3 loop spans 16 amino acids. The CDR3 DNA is TGTGCCAGCAGCTTAAATTCGCTAGCGGATTACAATGAGCAGTTCTTC. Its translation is CASSLNSLADYNEQFF.

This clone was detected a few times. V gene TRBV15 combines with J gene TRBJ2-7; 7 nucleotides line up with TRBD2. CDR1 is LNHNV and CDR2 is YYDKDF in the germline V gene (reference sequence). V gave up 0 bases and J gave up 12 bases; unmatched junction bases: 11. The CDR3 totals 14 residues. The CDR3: CATSRELTSAAPYF. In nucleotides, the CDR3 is TGTGCCACCAGCAGAGAACTAACTAGCGCAGCTCCGTACTTC.

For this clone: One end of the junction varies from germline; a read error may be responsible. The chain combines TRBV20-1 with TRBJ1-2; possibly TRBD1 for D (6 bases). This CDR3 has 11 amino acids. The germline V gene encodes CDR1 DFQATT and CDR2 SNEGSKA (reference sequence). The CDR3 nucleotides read TGCAGTGCTAGAGACCAAGACAGGCAGGCCTTC. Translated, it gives CSARDQDRQAF.

The CDR3 DNA sequence: TGTGCCAGTAGTACGTTAATTTCGGCGAGGGGCTACACCTTC. It encodes CASSTLISARGYTF. The gene calls are TRBV19 and TRBJ1-2; D unclear. Germline V CDR1 and CDR2: LNHDA, SQIVND (reference sequence). The CDR3 is 14 amino acids. The ends were cut back, 4 bases at V and 8 bases at J, with 17 bases in the middle.

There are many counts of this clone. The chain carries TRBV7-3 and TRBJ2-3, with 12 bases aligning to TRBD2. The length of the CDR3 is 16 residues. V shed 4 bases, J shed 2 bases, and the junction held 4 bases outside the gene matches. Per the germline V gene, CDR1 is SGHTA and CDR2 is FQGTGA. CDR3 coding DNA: TGTGCCAGCAGCTCCGGACTAGCGGGAATCACAGATACGCAGTATTTT. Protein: CASSSGLAGITDTQYF.

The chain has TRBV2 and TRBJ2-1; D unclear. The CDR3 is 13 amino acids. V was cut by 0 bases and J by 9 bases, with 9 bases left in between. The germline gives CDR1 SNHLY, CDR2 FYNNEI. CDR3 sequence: CASSEAGLGEQFF. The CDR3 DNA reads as TGTGCCAGCAGTGAAGCGGGCTTGGGTGAGCAGTTCTTC.

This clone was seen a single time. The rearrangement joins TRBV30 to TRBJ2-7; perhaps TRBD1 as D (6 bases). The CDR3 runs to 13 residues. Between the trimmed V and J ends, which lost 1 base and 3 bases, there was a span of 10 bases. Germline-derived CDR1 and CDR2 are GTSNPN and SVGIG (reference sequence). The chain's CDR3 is CAWSARQVYEQYF. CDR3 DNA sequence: TGTGCCTGGAGTGCCCGACAGGTCTACGAGCAGTACTTC.

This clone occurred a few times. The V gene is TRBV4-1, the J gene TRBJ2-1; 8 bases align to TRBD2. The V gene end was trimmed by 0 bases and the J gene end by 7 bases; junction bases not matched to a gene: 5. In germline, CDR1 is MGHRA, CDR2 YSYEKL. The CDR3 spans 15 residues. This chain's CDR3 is CASSQEGTSSNEQFF. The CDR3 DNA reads TGCGCCAGCAGCCAAGAAGGGACTAGTTCGAATGAGCAGTTCTTC.

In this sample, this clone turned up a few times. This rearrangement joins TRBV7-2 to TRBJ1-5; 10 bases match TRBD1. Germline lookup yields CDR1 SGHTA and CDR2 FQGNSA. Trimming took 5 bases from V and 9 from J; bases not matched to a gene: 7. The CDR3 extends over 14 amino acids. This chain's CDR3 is CASSPGQGTGPQHF. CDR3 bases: TGTGCCAGCAGCCCGGGACAGGGGACGGGGCCCCAGCATTTT.

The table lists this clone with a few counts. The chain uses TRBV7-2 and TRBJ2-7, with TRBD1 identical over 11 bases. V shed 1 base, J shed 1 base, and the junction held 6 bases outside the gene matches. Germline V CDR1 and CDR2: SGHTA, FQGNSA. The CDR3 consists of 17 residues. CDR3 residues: CASSLGGQGVVSYEQYF. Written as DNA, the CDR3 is TGTGCCAGCAGCTTAGGGGGACAGGGGGTAGTATCCTACGAGCAGTACTTC.